What follows are 17 T cell receptor beta chains derived from one specimen sequenced in a study of PD-L1 blockade in urothelial cancer. This table comes from immunoSEQ multiplex PCR, and its TCRdb copy is limited to in-frame clones, with some not included. Of 75,000 to 95,000 clones listed, roughly 90% are singletons. Sequenced material: PBMCs, taken around atezolizumab (anti-PD-L1) treatment. The receptors were gathered from a man in his 60s with urothelial cancer.

The gene calls are TRBV7-9 and TRBJ2-3; perhaps TRBD1 as D (5 bases). The CDR3 covers 13 residues. Germline CDR1 and CDR2: SEHNR and FQNEAQ (reference sequence). The germline V and J ends were trimmed by 6 bases and 0 bases, with 7 bases remaining between them. CDR3 nucleotides: TGTGCCAGCAGTGGGGCCAGCACAGATACGCAGTATTTT. Amino acid sequence: CASSGASTDTQYF.

The chain joins TRBV18 to TRBJ2-7; TRBD1 agrees at 9 bases. Germline trimming cut 4 bases from V and 6 bases from J; bases unmatched to any gene: 10. Germline V gene data show CDR1 as KGHSH and CDR2 as LQKENI. This CDR3 region has 15 residues. The CDR3 region has the DNA TGTGCCAGCTCACGAAAACGGGACAGGGACGGCGAGCAGTACTTC. Translating gives CASSRKRDRDGEQYF.

This chain joins TRBV19 and TRBJ2-6; 7 bases match TRBD1. Germline CDR1 is LNHDA and CDR2 is SQIVND (reference sequence). The CDR3 is 19 amino acids. V lost 1 base, J lost 1 base, and 10 bases stayed unmatched. The DNA for the CDR3 is TGTGCCAGTAGTATAGGAACCGGGACAGCTAGTTCTGGGGCCAACGTCCTGACTTTC. It encodes CASSIGTGTASSGANVLTF.

This sequence joins TRBV5-1 and TRBJ2-1; 8 bases match TRBD2. V lost 0 bases and J lost 0; bases outside the gene matches: 14. The germline V gene encodes CDR1 SGHRS and CDR2 YFSETQ. The CDR3 is made up of 20 amino acids. The CDR3 nucleotides are TGCGCCAGCAGCTTGGGTTCGCGGGGGGTCTTTTTGAGCTCCTACAATGAGCAGTTCTTC. Amino acid sequence: CASSLGSRGVFLSSYNEQFF.

V is TRBV10-3 and J is TRBJ2-7; unclear D gene. The CDR3 consists of 14 residues. The germline V and J ends were trimmed by 0 bases and 0 bases, with 6 bases remaining between them. CDR1 and CDR2 from the germline V gene are ENHRY and SYGVKD. This CDR3 reads CAISESRASYEQYF. In DNA, the CDR3 is TGTGCCATCAGTGAGTCGCGCGCCTCCTACGAGCAGTACTTC.

J is TRBJ2-7 and V is TRBV6-1; TRBD1 is a possible D gene (5 bases). The germline gives CDR1 MNHNS, CDR2 SASEGT. V shed 3 bases and J shed 5 bases, with 8 bases lying between them. This CDR3 is 12 amino acids long. The CDR3 DNA follows: TGTGCCAGCAGTGATCCAGGGAACGAGCAGTACTTC. Encoded protein: CASSDPGNEQYF.

The chain carries TRBV28 and TRBJ1-2; the match to TRBD1 covers 10 bases. The CDR3 is made up of 15 amino acids. The V segment lost 6 bases and the J segment 4 bases; nucleotides outside the gene matches: 8. Germline V lookup: CDR1 MDHEN, CDR2 SYDVKM. The CDR3 is CASSPMTGGFYGYTF. The CDR3 DNA is TGTGCCAGCAGCCCAATGACAGGGGGCTTCTATGGCTACACCTTC.

A single count supports this clone. The chain employs TRBV7-2 and TRBJ2-7; tentative D call: TRBD2 (5 bases). The CDR3 is 12 residues long. Deletions cut 5 bases from V and 6 bases from J, with 11 bases between. Germline CDR1 reads SGHTA; CDR2 reads FQGNSA. This CDR3 reads CASSHDTSEQYF. CDR3 nucleotide sequence: TGTGCCAGCAGCCACGATACTAGCGAGCAGTACTTC.

The chain couples TRBV6-1 to TRBJ2-7; D is uncertain. V was clipped by 1 base and J by 4 bases, with 11 bases between them. Germline V gene sequence: CDR1 MNHNS, CDR2 SASEGT. The CDR3 has 14 residues. CDR3 DNA: TGTGCCAGCAGTGAAGGCCTAGACTTATACGAGCAGTACTTC. This codes for CASSEGLDLYEQYF.

The chain is built from TRBV18 and TRBJ1-1; no clear D. The CDR3 is made up of 13 amino acids. Trimming stripped 2 bases from V and 3 bases from J, with 7 bases between. CDR1 and CDR2 from the germline V gene are KGHSH and LQKENI. The CDR3 nucleotides are TGTGCCAGCTCACCATCCACTTACACTGAAGCTTTCTTT. It specifies CASSPSTYTEAFF. The full variable domain, with the rest looked up from reference TRBV18 and TRBJ1-1, is NAGVMQNPRHLVRRRGQEARLRCSPMKGHSHVYWYRQLPEEGLKFMVYLQKENIIDESGMPKERFSAEFPKEGPSILRIQQVVRGDSAAYFCASSPSTYTEAFFGQGTRLTVV.

This clone was recorded once. The chain employs TRBV7-2 and TRBJ2-7, with TRBD2 matching over 12 bases. The CDR3 length is 13 residues. Trimming cost V 5 bases and J 6 bases; bases outside gene matches: 2. Germline CDR1 reads SGHTA; CDR2 reads FQGNSA. The CDR3 protein is CASSPLAGGEQYF. The CDR3 DNA sequence: TGTGCCAGCAGCCCACTAGCGGGAGGCGAGCAGTACTTC.

The V and J genes are TRBV7-8 and TRBJ2-5, with 12 bases fitting TRBD2. CDR1 and CDR2 from the germline V gene are SGHVS and FQNEAQ. The junction had 17 bases not matched to a gene; V was cut back by 1 base and J by 2 bases. The CDR3 loop spans 21 amino acids. DNA for the CDR3: TGTGCCAGCAGCTTAGTCTCCCCCGCGACTAGCGGGGGTCCCGTTCAAGAGACCCAGTACTTC. Amino acid sequence: CASSLVSPATSGGPVQETQYF. Full variable domain (missing parts from reference TRBV7-8 and TRBJ2-5): GAGVSQSPRYKVAKRGQDVALRCDPISGHVSLFWYQQALGQGPEFLTYFQNEAQLDKSGLPSDRFFAERPEGSVSTLKIQRTQQEDSAVYLCASSLVSPATSGGPVQETQYFGPGTRLLVL.

This chain joins TRBV28 and TRBJ2-5; 8 bases are shared with TRBD2. The germline V gene has CDR1 MDHEN and CDR2 SYDVKM. The CDR3 is 16 amino acids. Trimming at V came to 7 bases and at J to 5 bases, leaving 15 bases not matched to a gene. CDR3 sequence reads: CASNRLSWGGGETQYF. The CDR3 DNA reads as TGTGCCAGCAATCGACTCTCTTGGGGCGGGGGGGAGACCCAGTACTTC.

The gene calls are TRBV5-4 and TRBJ1-2; possibly TRBD1 for D (5 bases). This CDR3 is 14 amino acids long. CDR1 and CDR2 (germline): SGHNT, YYREEE (reference sequence). Deletions cut 4 bases from V and 4 bases from J, with 14 bases between. The CDR3 DNA follows: TGTGCCAGCAGCATGGAGCAGGGAGGCTATGGCTACACCTTC. Its protein is CASSMEQGGYGYTF.

This clone was detected a few times. This sequence joins TRBV6-1 and TRBJ1-2; D unclear. Germline CDR1 reads MNHNS; CDR2 reads SASEGT. CDR3 size: 13 residues. Trimming pared 1 base from V and 5 bases from J, leaving 8 bases between. The CDR3 coding sequence is TGTGCCAGCAGTGAAGGAGCGGGATATGGCTACACCTTC. Encoded protein: CASSEGAGYGYTF.

The chain recombines TRBV9 with TRBJ1-1, with 9 bases identical to TRBD1. This CDR3 is built from 15 residues. V shed 5 bases, J shed 1 base, and the junction held 6 bases outside the gene matches. Germline CDR1 is SGDLS and CDR2 is YYNGEE. This CDR3 reads CASRAGQGTNTEAFF. The CDR3 DNA follows: TGTGCCAGCAGAGCCGGACAGGGGACGAACACTGAAGCTTTCTTT.

V usage is TRBV9 and J usage is TRBJ2-3; 11 nucleotides match TRBD2. Trimming cost V 1 base and J 4 bases; bases outside gene matches: 5. This CDR3 is built from 16 residues. Germline CDR1 SGDLS, CDR2 YYNGEE. CDR3 amino acids: CASSVWGSGGADTQYF. The CDR3 nucleotides read TGTGCCAGCAGCGTATGGGGTAGCGGGGGGGCAGATACGCAGTATTTT.